Below, 13 T cell receptor beta chains from the same sample are listed, as sequenced in a study of post-analysis software for immune sequencing data. Study outcomes and limitations: Comparison of patients with controls showed five TRBV segments more frequent in patients, TRBV5-6, TRBV5-1 and TRBV20-1 among them.

No antigens are known for them. TCR beta libraries were prepared from cDNA with unique molecular identifiers. TCRdb passed the PCR reads through MiXCR, listing each CDR3 protein once. Among fewer than 850,000 distinct CDR3 sequences listed, about 45% were seen once. Sequenced input: blood. These receptors were obtained from a girl under 18 with multiple sclerosis.

This chain uses TRBV29-1 with TRBJ2-7; TRBD2 aligns across 10 bases. The length of the CDR3 is 14 residues. V lost 1 base, J lost 5 bases, and 5 bases stayed unmatched. Germline V gene sequence: CDR1 SQVTM, CDR2 ANQGSEA. The CDR3, as DNA: TGCAGCGTTGAAGGGCTAGCGGGAGTCCACGAGCAGTACTTC. The encoded protein is CSVEGLAGVHEQYF.

This clonotype has just one count. This chain connects TRBV20-1 to TRBJ1-2; tentatively, D is TRBD1 (5 bases). Germline V CDR1 and CDR2: DFQATT, SNEGSKA (reference sequence). Trimming left V 5 bases short and J 0 bases short, with 13 bases between. The CDR3 totals 14 residues. The CDR3 DNA reads as TGCAGTGCTGGGCAGGGTTCCTCTAACTATGGCTACACCTTC. Its translation is CSAGQGSSNYGYTF.

This clonotype appeared a few times. The genes are TRBV12-3 or TRBV12-4 and TRBJ2-5; unclear D gene. This CDR3 contains 12 residues. Trimming left V 2 bases short and J 4 bases short, with 5 bases between. CDR3: CASSLIPETQYF. CDR3 nucleotides: TGTGCCAGCAGTTTAATACCAGAGACCCAGTACTTC.

There are a few counts of this clonotype. The CDR3 reads CASSPRQSFYYNEQFF. In DNA form, the CDR3 reads TGTGCCAGCAGCCCCCGACAGAGCTTCTACTACAATGAGCAGTTCTTC. The chain recombines TRBV11-1 with TRBJ2-1, with D possibly matching TRBD1 (5 bases). The V gene's germline CDR1 is SGHAT and CDR2 FQDESV (reference sequence). V was trimmed by 5 bases and J by 3 bases, leaving 17 bases between them. This CDR3 spans 16 amino acids.

The rearrangement joins TRBV7-8 to TRBJ2-7; possibly TRBD2 for D (5 bases). The germline V and J ends were trimmed by 1 base and 6 bases, with 10 bases remaining between them. The CDR3 extends over 13 amino acids. Germline CDR1 SGHVS, CDR2 FQNEAQ. CDR3 sequence (DNA): TGTGCCAGCAGCTTAGTCGAGGGTTCCGAGCAGTACTTC. Translation gives CASSLVEGSEQYF.

The V and J genes are TRBV20-1 and TRBJ1-1; 9 bases align to TRBD1. The CDR3 is 16 amino acids. Unmatched junction bases numbered 6, after V lost 0 bases and J lost 1 base. Looked up from germline, CDR1 is DFQATT and CDR2 is SNEGSKA (reference sequence). For the CDR3, the DNA is TGCAGTGCTAGAGATCCGGGACAGGGACAGAACACTGAAGCTTTCTTT. Encoded protein: CSARDPGQGQNTEAFF.

The V gene is TRBV15, the J gene TRBJ2-7; 7 bases fit TRBD1. The germline V gene encodes CDR1 LNHNV and CDR2 YYDKDF (reference sequence). This CDR3 comprises 13 residues. Unmatched junction bases numbered 5, after V lost 4 bases and J lost 5 bases. The CDR3 reads CATSTDRAHEQYF. The CDR3 nucleotides read TGTGCCACCAGCACCGACAGGGCCCACGAGCAGTACTTC.

The chain carries TRBV7-9 and TRBJ2-1, with a weak D call TRBD2 (5 bases). This CDR3 is 12 amino acids long. V was shortened by 5 bases and J by 10 bases, with 12 bases between the two germline ends. CDR1 is SEHNR, CDR2 FQNEAQ, per germline (reference sequence). The CDR3 sequence is CASSLTPGEQFF. The DNA for the CDR3 is TGTGCCAGCAGCCTTACCCCGGGGGAGCAGTTCTTC.

V and J are TRBV20-1 and TRBJ2-7; no clear D. Germline loops: CDR1 DFQATT, CDR2 SNEGSKA (reference sequence). V was trimmed by 0 bases and J by 0 bases, leaving 9 bases between them. The CDR3 extends over 14 amino acids. CDR3 in amino acids: CSARDLGPSYEQYF. Here the CDR3 DNA reads TGCAGTGCTAGAGATCTCGGGCCCTCCTACGAGCAGTACTTC.

There are a few counts of this clonotype. The CDR3, as DNA: TGTGCCAGCAGCGTCGGGTTCACAGATACGCAGTATTTT. Translating gives CASSVGFTDTQYF. The V call is TRBV27, the J call TRBJ2-3; D uncertain. Trimming removed 6 bases at V and 2 bases at J, with 9 bases between. CDR3 length equals 13 residues. The germline CDR1 and CDR2 sequences are MNHEY and SMNVEV (reference sequence).

This chain links TRBV27 with TRBJ2-6; the D is unclear. Trimming took 4 bases from V and 1 from J, leaving 5 bases between them. Germline CDR1 is MNHEY and CDR2 is SMNVEV (reference sequence). This CDR3 spans 14 amino acids. The CDR3 nucleotides read TGTGCCAGCAGTTGGGAATCTGGGGCCAACGTCCTGACTTTC. Its protein product is CASSWESGANVLTF.

This clonotype has just a few counts. In nucleotides, the CDR3 is TGTGCCAGCAGCTCCCCTAGCACCCTCGAGCAGTTCTTC. This gives the protein CASSSPSTLEQFF. The chain carries TRBV7-9 and TRBJ2-1, with a tentative D call TRBD2 (5 bases). V was trimmed by 4 bases and J by 10 bases, leaving 14 bases between them. CDR1 and CDR2 from the germline V gene are SEHNR and FQNEAQ (reference sequence). The length of the CDR3 is 13 residues.

The gene calls are TRBV28 and TRBJ2-7; 7 nucleotides match TRBD2. This CDR3 comprises 14 residues. V was clipped by 5 bases and J by 5 bases; unmatched bases: 9. Per the germline V gene, CDR1 is MDHEN and CDR2 is SYDVKM. CDR3 protein: CASSRTRESHEQYF. CDR3 DNA sequence: TGTGCCAGCAGTCGGACTAGGGAGTCCCACGAGCAGTACTTC.